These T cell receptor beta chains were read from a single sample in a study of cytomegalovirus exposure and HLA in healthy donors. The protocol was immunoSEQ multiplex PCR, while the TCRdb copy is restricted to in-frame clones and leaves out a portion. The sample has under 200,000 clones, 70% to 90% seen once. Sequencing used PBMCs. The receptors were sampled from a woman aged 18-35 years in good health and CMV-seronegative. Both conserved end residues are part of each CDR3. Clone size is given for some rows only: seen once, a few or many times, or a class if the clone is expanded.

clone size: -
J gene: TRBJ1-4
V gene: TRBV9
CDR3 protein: CASSISPTGANEKLFF

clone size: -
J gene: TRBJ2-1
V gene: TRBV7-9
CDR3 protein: CASGASGSSEQFF

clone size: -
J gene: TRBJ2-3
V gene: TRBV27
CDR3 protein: CASSLGHNTDTQYF

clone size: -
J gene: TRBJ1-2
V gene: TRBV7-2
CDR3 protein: CASSPWTGGGYTF

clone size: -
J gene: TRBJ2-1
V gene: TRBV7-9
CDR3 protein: CASSLVAGSGLAGGNEQFF

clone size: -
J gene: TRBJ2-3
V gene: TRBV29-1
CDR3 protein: CSVDRRGGDTQYF

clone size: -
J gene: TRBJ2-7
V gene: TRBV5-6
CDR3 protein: CASSLGASYEQYF

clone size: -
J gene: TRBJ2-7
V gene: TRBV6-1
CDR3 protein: CASSDNPGLAVRGMYEQYF

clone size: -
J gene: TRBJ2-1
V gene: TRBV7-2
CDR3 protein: CASSPTGVGEQFF

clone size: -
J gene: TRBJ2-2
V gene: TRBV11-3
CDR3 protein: CASRLAGGYTGELFF

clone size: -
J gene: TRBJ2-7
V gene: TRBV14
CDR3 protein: CASSQGTSGNDYEQYF

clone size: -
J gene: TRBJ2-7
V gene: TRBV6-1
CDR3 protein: CASGDERRTYEQYF

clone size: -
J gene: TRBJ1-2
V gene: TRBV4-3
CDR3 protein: CASSQDPGQPFYGYTF

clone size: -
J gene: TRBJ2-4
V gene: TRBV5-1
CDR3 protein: CASSLELQGRAKNIQYF

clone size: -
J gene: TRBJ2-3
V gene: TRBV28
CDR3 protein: CASSLFGGVPDTQYF

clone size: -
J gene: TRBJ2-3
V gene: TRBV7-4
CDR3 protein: CASSLEPAGAVTDTQYF

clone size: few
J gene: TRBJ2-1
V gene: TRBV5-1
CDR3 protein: CASSLGLAGNNEQFF

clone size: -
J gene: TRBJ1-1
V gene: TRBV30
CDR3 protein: CAWSVGTENTEAFF

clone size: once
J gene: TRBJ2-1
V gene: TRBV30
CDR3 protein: CAWSVSSGSRNEQFF

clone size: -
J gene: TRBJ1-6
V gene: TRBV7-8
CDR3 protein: CASSFHSGGANSPLHF

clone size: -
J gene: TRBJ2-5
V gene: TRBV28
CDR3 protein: CASRSGRMGMTQYF

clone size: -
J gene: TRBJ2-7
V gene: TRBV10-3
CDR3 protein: CAISDVRYEQYF

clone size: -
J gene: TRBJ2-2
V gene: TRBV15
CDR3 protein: CATSRDRGGRDTGELFF

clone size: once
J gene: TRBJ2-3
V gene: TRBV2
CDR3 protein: CASLGRSTDTQYF

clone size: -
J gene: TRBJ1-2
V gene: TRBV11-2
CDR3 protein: CASSRTDMGSLYGYTF

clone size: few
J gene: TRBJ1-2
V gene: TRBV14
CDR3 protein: CASSHLSGGRYGYTF

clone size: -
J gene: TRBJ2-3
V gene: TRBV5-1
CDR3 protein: CASSLAGRVSDTQYF

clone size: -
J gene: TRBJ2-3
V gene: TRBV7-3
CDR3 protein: CASSLNGRSTDTQYF

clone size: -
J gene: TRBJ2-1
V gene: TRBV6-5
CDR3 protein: CASSYSALGGLDEQFF

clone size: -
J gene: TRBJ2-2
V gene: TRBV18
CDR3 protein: CASSPPLAGGTGELFF

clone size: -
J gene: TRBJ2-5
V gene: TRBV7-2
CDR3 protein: CASSPLSAAQETQYF

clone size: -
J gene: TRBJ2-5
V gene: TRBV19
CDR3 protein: CASSILAGETQYF

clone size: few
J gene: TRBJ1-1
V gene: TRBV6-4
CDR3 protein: CASSYGAGQIDLNTEAFF

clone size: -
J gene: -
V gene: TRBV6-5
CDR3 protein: CASSSPSGIPYEQYF

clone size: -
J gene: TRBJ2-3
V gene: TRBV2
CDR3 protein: CASSPAGGLLRTDTQYF

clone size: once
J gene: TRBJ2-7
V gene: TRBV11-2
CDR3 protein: CASSLGWVAGADYEQYF

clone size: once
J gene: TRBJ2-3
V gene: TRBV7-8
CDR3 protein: CASALGRSTDTQYF

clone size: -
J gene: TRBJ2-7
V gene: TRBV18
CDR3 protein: CASAPGTGFYEQYF

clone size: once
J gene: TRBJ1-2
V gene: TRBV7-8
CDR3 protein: CASSLLTNWNIQSYGYTF

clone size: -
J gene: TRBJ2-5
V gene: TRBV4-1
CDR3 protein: CASSQDFGETQYF

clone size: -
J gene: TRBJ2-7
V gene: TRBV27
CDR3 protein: CASSLLAGGSYEQYF

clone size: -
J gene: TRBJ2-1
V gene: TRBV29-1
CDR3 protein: CSVEDRREGHRPAEQFF

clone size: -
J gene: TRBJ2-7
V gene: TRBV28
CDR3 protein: CASSYEGAEQYF

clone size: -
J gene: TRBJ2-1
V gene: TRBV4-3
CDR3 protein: CASSQKTDGRGGPGNEQFF

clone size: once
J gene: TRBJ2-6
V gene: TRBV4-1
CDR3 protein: CASSPGRGGSGANVLTF

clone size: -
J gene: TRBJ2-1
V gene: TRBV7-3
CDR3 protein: CASSSGTSGRASISYNEQFF

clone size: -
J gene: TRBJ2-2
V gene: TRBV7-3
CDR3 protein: CASSPIAGGVNTGELFF

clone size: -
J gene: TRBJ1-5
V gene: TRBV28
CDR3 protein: CASSLALGVWQPQHF

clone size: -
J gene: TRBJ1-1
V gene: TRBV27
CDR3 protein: CASSLTGQSPNSEAFF

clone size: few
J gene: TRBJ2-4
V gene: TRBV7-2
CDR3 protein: CASSQREQVKNIQYF

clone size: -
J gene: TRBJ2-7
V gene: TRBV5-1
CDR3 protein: CASSRGPSGGQGSYEQYF

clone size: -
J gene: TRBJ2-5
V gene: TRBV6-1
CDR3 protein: CASSLRTGQGETQYF

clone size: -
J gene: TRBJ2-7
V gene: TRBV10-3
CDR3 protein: CATSSKLLYEQYF

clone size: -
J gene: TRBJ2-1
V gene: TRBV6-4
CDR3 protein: CASTTKSGRAYNEQFF

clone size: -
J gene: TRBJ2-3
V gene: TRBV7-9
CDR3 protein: CASSPTSGDSTDTQYF

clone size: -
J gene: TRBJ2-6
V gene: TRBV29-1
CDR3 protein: CSVKGLFSSGANVLTF

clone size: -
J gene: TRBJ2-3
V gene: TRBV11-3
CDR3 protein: CASSLWGTYTDTQYF